This T cell receptor (beta chain) was documented in a study of beta chain features in type 1 diabetes. Points from the study as a whole: Healthy donors had naive, central memory and Treg TCRB repertoires that appeared less similar than those seen among patients.

CDR1 MNHNS and CDR2 SASEGT come from the germline V gene. There are 15 residues in the CDR3. Trimming cost V 6 bases and J 0 bases, with 13 bases left between them. This clone was picked up a small number of times. Its specificity is unknown. The study reverse transcribed the entire isolated RNA, so it sequenced expressed TCRB transcripts. Sequencing was performed with immunoSEQ multiplex PCR; in TCRdb, only in-frame clones are kept and a portion is missing. The sample consists of under 900,000 clones, 17% of them appearing once. Isolation of CD4+ naive, central memory, regulatory and stem cell-like memory cells was achieved by sorting via CD45RO/CCR7/CD25/CD127/CD95/CD27.

This TCR came from a woman in her late teens or twenties in good health. The chain joins TRBV6-1 to TRBJ2-3; D may be TRBD1 or TRBD2 (5 bases each). The sample comprised naive CD4+ T cells from blood. The CDR3 reads CASSPGRWSTDTQYF. The CDR3 nucleotides are TGTGCCAGCAGCCCGGGACGGTGGAGCACAGATACGCAGTATTTT.